This T cell receptor (beta chain) derives from a study of identical twins. V lost 5 bases, J lost 0 bases, and 7 bases lay in between. Germline values: CDR1 SEHNR, CDR2 FQNEAQ (reference sequence). CDR3 length: 13 residues. Each CDR3 protein is one row after TCRdb ran MiXCR on the 5' RACE reads. The sample records 300,000 or so distinct CDR3 sequences, around 9.7% being singletons. These data were likewise used in another study, on yellow fever vaccine responses in identical twins.

Material for sequencing was CD8+ T cells sorted from blood. This sequence was found in a woman between 18 and 30 years old in good health. The gene calls are TRBV7-9 and TRBJ2-5; D is unresolved. The CDR3 sequence: CASSLTHQETQYF. CDR3 coding DNA: TGTGCCAGCAGCCTGACCCACCAAGAGACCCAGTACTTC.